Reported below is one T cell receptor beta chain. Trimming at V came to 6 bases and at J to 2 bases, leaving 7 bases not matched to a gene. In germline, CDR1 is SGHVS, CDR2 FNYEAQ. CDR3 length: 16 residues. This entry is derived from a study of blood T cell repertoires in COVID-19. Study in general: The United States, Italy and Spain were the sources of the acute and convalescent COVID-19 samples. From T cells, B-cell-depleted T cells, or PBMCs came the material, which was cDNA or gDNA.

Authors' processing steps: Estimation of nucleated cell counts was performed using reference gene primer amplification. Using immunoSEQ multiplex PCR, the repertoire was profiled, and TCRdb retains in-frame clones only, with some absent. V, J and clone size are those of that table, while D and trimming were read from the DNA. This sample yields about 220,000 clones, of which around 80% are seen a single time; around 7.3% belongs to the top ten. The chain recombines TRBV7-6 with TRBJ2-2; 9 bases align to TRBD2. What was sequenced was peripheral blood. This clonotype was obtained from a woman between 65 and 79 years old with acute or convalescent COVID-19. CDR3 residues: CASSLLAGANTGELFF. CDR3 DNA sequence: TGTGCCAGCAGTTTATTAGCGGGGGCCAACACCGGGGAGCTGTTTTTT.